This TCR beta chain was retrieved from a study of spatial heterogeneity in lung cancer. Trimming removed 4 bases from V and 4 bases from J; junction bases left unmatched: 1. There are 14 residues in the CDR3. Germline V gene lookup returns CDR1 SEHNR and CDR2 FQNEAQ (reference sequence). Study results and caveats: Ubiquitous expanded tumor TCRs appeared in blood more at resection than follow-up.

For this clonotype: Its antigen is unidentified. A much larger clone lies one base from this, so it may be a read error.

Sample time point: sample taken at primary tumor resection. Samples were donated by 72 untreated early-stage non-small cell lung cancer patients. Whole RNA obtained from tumor, nontumor lung or frozen PBMC underwent sequencing without sorting. Individually, TCR cDNA molecules were each labelled with a unique molecular identifier. One entry per CDR3 protein results from TCRdb running MiXCR on the 5' RACE reads. Among about 22,000 distinct CDR3 sequences listed, over 5.5% were seen once. Sequenced material: PBMCs, taken at surgery. The chain carries TRBV7-9 and TRBJ2-3, with 11 bases identical to TRBD1. The receptor was derived from a male donor with early-stage non-small cell lung cancer. Here the CDR3 DNA reads TGTGCCAGCAGCTGGGACAGGGGGGCAGATACGCAGTATTTT. Protein sequence: CASSWDRGADTQYF.